What follows is one T cell receptor (beta chain) and its context. What it binds is unknown. Time point in this sample: 266 days after commencement of treatment, after nivolumab therapy. Treatment meaning: AdE1-LMPpoly-expanded autologous EBV-specific T-cell therapy followed by anti-PD-1 nivolumab. These data belong to a study of EBV T-cell therapy then PD-1 blockade in nasopharyngeal carcinoma. Clones were sequenced by immunoSEQ multiplex PCR, and TCRdb holds only the in-frame ones, with some missing. The table lists about 20,000 clones, about 80% of them singletons. This TCR was sampled from a man in his forties with nasopharyngeal carcinoma. The source material was CD8+ T cells from blood, sampled at day 266 from a patient whose treatment included autologous EBV-specific T cells and nivolumab.

CDR3 in DNA: TGTGCCAGTAGTTGGAGGGAGGGGGACCCCTACAATGAGCAGTTCTTC. Its translation is CASSWREGDPYNEQFF. This chain links TRBV19 with TRBJ2-1, with a tentative D call TRBD2 (7 bases). Germline lookup yields CDR1 LNHDA and CDR2 SQIVND (reference sequence). The CDR3 spans 16 residues. The ends were cut back, 5 bases at V and 2 bases at J, with 16 bases in the middle. The variable domain in full, completed from reference TRBV19 and TRBJ2-1, reads DGGITQSPKYLFRKEGQNVTLSCEQNLNHDAMYWYRQDPGQGLRLIYYSQIVNDFQKGDIAEGYSVSREKKESFPLTVTSAQKNPTAFYLCASSWREGDPYNEQFFGPGTRLTVL.